The TCR beta chain under discussion was sequenced for a study of T cell changes during pregnancy in multiple sclerosis. Germline values: CDR1 SGHRS, CDR2 YFSETQ. The CDR3 covers 15 residues. The V segment lost 4 bases and the J segment 5 bases; nucleotides outside the gene matches: 6. Assay: immunoSEQ multiplex PCR; the TCRdb copy retains only in-frame clones and omits some. The table shows about 80,000 clones, with over 85% occurring only once. The chain joins TRBV5-1 to TRBJ2-1; 10 bases are a match to TRBD1. The sequence was obtained from a female donor in good health, enrolled as a control in a pregnancy study. The sequences come from peripheral blood, collected in the second trimester of pregnancy. Here the CDR3 reads CASSQGQGSHNEQFF. The CDR3 region has the DNA TGCGCCAGCAGCCAGGGACAGGGGTCCCACAATGAGCAGTTCTTC. The full variable domain, its missing parts supplied by reference TRBV5-1 and TRBJ2-1, is KAGVTQTPRYLIKTRGQQVTLSCSPISGHRSVSWYQQTPGQGLQFLFEYFSETQRNKGNFPGRFSGRQFSNSRSEMNVSTLELGDSALYLCASSQGQGSHNEQFFGPGTRLTVL.